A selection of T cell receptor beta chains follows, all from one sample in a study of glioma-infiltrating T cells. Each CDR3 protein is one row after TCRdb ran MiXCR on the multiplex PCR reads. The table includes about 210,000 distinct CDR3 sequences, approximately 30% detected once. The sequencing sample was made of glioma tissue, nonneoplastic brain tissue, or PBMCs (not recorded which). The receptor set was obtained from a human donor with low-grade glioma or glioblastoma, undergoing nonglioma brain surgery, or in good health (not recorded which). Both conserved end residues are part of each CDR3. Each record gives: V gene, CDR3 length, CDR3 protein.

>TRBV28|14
CANRGTGGPYEQYF
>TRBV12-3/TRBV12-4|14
CASRGTGPTGELFF
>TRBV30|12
CAWSDSGEKLFF
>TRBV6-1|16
CASTTTRLDFTDTQYF
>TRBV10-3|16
CATSPTGGTLNTEAFF
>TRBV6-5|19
CASSEARGQGAPSNQPQHF
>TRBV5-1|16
CASSWGDSRPSYEQYF
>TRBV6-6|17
CASSYHRKGVSGNTIYF
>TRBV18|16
CASSPRVAGKFYEQYF
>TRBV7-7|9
CVPRDEQYF
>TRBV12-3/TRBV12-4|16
CASSAGLGASNQPQHF
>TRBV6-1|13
CASAGTSSYEQYF
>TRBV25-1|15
CASSEGFLWTNEQYF
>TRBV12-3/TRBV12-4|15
CASSFGTVYSGELFF
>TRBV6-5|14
CASSVRTGPYEQYF
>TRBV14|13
CASSQFSKDTQYF
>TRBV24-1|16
CATSDSGTSDPYEQYF
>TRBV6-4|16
CASSDAGGLGKNIQYF
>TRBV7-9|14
CTSTEWDGSTEAFF
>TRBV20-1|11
CSSGRGYVYTF
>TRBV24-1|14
CATSESPGYEPQHF
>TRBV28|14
CASSTRVGNQPQHF
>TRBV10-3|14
CAISESSGANVLTF
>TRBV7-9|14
CASSLFQGTDTQYF
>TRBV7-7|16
CASSLRLAGGGDTQYF
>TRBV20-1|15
CSAVPEGELRDEQYF
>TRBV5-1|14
CASRLGGGQETQYF
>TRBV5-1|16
CASSLASGVESYEQYF
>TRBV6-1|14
CASSVSGGRHEQYF
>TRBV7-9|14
CASSLDYSNQPQHF
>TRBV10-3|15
CAISGWTGVVETQYF
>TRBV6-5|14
CASSLGRLNTESFF
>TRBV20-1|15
CSAPWEALSYNEQFF
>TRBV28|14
CASSLPGAAYGYTF
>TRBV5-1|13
CASTLGGLETQYF
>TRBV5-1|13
CASSYGGLPEAFF
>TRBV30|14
CAWRTRRPPNEQFF
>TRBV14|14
CASSQDLAPDTQYF
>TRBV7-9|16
CASSQAPDPSGNTIYF
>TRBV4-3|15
CASSQDLMGYNEQFF
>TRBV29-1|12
CSVRTEYYEQYF
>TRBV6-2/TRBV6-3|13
CASRDGLGNEQFF
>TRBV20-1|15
CSARDHGGSSYEQYF
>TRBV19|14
CASSPPTGKDEQYF
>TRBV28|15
CASSFGLAGGGTQYF
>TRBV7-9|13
CASTLDNTDTQYF
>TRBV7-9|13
CASSLAVGVVAFF
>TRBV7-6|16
CASSLGTSHSTDTQYF
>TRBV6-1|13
CASSYAGYQPQHF
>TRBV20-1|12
CSAQTGSETQYF
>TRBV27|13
CASSLTGVNEQYF
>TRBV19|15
CASSMSSGTYNEQFF
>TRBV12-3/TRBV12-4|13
CASSHPTSYGYTF
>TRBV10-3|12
CAISESSYEQYF